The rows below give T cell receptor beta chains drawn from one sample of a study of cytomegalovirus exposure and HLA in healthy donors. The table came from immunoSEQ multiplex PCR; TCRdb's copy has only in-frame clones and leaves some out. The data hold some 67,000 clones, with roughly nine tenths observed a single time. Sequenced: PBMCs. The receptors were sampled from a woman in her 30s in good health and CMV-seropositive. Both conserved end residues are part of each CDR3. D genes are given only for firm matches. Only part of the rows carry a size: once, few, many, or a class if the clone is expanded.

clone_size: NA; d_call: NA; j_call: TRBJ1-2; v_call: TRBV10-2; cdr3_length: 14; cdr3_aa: CASSGTSNNYGYTF; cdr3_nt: TGCGCCAGCAGTGGGACATCAAATAACTATGGCTACACCTTC
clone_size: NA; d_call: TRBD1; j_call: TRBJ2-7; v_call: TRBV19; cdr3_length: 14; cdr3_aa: CASSIRDRGYEQYF; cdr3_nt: TGTGCCAGTAGTATCCGGGACAGGGGTTACGAGCAGTACTTC
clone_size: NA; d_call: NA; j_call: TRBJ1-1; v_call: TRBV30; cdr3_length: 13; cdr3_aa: CAWSAGPATEAFF; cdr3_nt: TGTGCCTGGAGTGCGGGTCCAGCCACTGAAGCTTTCTTT
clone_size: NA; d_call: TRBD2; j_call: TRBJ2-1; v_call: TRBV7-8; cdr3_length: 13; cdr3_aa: CATRLAVDNEQFF; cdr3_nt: TGTGCCACTCGACTAGCGGTTGACAATGAGCAGTTCTTC
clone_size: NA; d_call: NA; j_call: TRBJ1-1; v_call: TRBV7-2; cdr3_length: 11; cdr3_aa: CASSPYFEAFF; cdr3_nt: TGTGCCAGCAGCCCCTACTTTGAAGCTTTCTTT
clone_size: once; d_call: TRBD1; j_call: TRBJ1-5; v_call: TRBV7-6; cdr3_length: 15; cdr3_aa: CASSWGTGQNQPQHF; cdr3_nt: TGTGCCAGCAGCTGGGGGACAGGTCAAAATCAGCCCCAGCATTTT
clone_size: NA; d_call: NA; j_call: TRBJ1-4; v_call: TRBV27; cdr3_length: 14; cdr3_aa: CASSLGWGHEKLFF; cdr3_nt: TGTGCCAGCAGTTTGGGCTGGGGGCATGAAAAACTGTTTTTT
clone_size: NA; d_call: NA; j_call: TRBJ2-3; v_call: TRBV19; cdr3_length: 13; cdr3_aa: CASRPGRADTQYF; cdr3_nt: TGTGCCAGTAGGCCGGGAAGGGCAGATACGCAGTATTTT
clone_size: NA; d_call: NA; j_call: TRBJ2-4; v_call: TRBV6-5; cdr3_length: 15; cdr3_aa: CASSYSGVAKNIQYF; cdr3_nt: TGTGCCAGCAGTTACTCAGGAGTAGCCAAAAACATTCAGTACTTC
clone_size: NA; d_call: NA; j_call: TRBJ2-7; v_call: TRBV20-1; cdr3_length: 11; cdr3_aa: CSAKSSYEQYF; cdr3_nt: TGCAGTGCTAAGAGCTCCTACGAGCAGTACTTC
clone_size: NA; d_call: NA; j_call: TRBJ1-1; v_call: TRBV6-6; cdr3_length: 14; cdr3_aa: CASRTGYADTEAFF; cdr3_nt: TGTGCCAGCAGGACAGGATACGCGGACACTGAAGCTTTCTTT
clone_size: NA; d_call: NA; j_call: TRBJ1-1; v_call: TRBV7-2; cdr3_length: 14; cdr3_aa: CASSLASRNTEAFF; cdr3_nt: TGTGCCAGCAGCTTAGCGTCTCGTAACACTGAAGCTTTCTTT
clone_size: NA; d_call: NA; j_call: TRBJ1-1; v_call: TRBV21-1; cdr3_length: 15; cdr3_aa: CARGGRGSAWTEAFF; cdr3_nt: TGTGCCAGGGGAGGGAGGGGATCGGCTTGGACTGAAGCTTTCTTT
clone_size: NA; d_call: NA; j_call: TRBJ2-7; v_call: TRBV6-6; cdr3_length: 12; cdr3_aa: CASSRSGAEQYF; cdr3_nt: TGTGCCAGCAGCAGATCAGGGGCCGAGCAGTACTTC
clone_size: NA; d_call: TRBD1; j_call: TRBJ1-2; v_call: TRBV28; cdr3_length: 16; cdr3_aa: CASSVTGGERPYGYTF; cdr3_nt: TGTGCCAGCAGTGTGACAGGGGGCGAGCGGCCCTATGGCTACACCTTC
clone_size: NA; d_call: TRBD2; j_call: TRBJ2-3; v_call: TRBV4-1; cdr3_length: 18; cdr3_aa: CASTKEKGLAVERDTQYF; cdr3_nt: TGCGCCAGCACCAAGGAAAAAGGACTAGCGGTCGAGAGGGATACGCAGTATTTT
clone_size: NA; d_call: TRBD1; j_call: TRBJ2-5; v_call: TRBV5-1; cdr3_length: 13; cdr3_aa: CASSLLGGEAQYF; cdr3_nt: TGCGCCAGCAGCTTGCTAGGGGGCGAGGCCCAGTACTTC
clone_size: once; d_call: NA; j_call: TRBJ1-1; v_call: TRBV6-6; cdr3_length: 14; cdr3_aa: CASSWVREHTEAFF; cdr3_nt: TGTGCCAGCAGTTGGGTCCGGGAACACACTGAAGCTTTCTTT
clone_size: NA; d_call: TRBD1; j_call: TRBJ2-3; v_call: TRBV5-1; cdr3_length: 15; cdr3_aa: CASSFDRGGTDTQYF; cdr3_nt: TGCGCCAGCAGCTTCGACAGGGGCGGAACAGATACGCAGTATTTT